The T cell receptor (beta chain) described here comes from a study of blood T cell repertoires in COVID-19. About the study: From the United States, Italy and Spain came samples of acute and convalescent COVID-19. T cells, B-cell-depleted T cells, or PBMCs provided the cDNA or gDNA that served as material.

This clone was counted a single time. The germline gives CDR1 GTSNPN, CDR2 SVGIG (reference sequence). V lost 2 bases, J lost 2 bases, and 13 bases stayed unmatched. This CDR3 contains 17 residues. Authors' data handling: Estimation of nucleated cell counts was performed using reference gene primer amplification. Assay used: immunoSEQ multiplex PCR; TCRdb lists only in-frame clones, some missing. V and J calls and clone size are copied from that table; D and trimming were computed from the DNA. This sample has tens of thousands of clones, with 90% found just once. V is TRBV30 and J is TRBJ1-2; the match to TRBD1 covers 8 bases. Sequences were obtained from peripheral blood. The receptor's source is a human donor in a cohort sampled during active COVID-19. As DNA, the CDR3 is TGTGCCTGGAGTCAGGCAGGAGGGACAGGCCCAAACTATGGCTACACCTTC. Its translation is CAWSQAGGTGPNYGYTF. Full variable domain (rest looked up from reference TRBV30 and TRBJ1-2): SQTIHQWPATLVQPVGSPLSLECTVEGTSNPNLYWYRQAAGRGLQLLFYSVGIGQISSEVPQNLSASRPQDRQFILSSKKLLLSDSGFYLCAWSQAGGTGPNYGYTFGSGTRLTVV.